The subject of this entry is one TCR beta chain. TCRdb used MiXCR to reprocess the RACE reads, holding one entry per CDR3 protein. The repertoire holds more than 110,000 distinct CDR3 sequences, with roughly 12% as singletons. The entry originates in a study of human T cells and chemical hapten exposure. Time point: patch test 2, 6 weeks after DPC sensitization. Treatment of the sample: therapeutic diphenylcyclopropenone sensitization with weekly scalp DPC. The TCR sequence derives from a woman aged 50 to 65 with alopecia areata. Some clones in this sample may be carry-over from other donors' samples. The material was whole blood, obtained in connection with sensitization to the hapten diphenylcyclopropenone (DPC).

CDR3 DNA sequence: TGCGCCAGCAGTCTAAGCGGGAGACGGAATGAGCAGTTCTTC. This gives the protein CASSLSGRRNEQFF. The chain joins TRBV10-1 to TRBJ2-1, with 8 bases matching TRBD2. This CDR3 region has 14 residues. CDR1 WNHNN and CDR2 SYGVQD come from the germline V gene (reference sequence). The V segment lost 5 bases and the J segment 7 bases; nucleotides outside the gene matches: 7.